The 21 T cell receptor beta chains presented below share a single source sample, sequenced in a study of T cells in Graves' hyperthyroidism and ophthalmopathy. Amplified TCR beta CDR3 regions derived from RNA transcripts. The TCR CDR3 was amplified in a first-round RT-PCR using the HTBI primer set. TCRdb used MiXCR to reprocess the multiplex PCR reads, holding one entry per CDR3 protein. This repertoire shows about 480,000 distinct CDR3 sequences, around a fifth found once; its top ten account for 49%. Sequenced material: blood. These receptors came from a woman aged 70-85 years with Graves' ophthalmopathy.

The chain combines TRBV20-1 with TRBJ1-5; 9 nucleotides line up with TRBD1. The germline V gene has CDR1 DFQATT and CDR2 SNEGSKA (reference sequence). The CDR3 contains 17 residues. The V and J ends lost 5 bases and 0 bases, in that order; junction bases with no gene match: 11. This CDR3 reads CSAVGLGQGYSNQPQHF. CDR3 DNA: TGCAGTGCTGTGGGCCTGGGACAGGGTTATAGCAATCAGCCCCAGCATTTT.

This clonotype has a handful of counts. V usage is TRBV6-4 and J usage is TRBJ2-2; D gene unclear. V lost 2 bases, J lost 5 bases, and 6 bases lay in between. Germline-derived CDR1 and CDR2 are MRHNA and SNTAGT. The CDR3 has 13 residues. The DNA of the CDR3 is TGTGCCAGCAGTGACGGGATTACCGGGGAGCTGTTTTTT. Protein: CASSDGITGELFF.

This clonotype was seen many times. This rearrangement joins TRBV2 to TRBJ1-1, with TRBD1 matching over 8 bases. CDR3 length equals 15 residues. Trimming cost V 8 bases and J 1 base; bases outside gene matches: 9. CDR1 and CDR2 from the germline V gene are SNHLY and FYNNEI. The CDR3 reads CASQIQGQANTEAFF. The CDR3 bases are TGTGCCAGCCAGATCCAGGGACAGGCGAACACTGAAGCTTTCTTT. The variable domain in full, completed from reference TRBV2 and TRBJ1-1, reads EPEVTQTPSHQVTQMGQEVILRCVPISNHLYFYWYRQILGQKVEFLVSFYNNEISEKSEIFDDQFSVERPDGSNFTLKIRSTKLEDSAMYFCASQIQGQANTEAFFGQGTRLTVV.

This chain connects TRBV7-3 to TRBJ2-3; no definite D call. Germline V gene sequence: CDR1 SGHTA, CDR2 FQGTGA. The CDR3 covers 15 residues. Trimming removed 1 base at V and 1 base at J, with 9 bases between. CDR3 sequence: CASSLSFSRTDTQYF. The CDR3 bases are TGTGCCAGCAGCTTAAGCTTTTCCCGCACAGATACGCAGTATTTT. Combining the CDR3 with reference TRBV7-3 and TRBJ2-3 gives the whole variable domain GAGVSQTPSNKVTEKGKYVELRCDPISGHTALYWYRQSLGQGPEFLIYFQGTGAADDSGLPNDRFFAVRPEGSVSTLKIQRTERGDSAVYLCASSLSFSRTDTQYFGPGTRLTVL.

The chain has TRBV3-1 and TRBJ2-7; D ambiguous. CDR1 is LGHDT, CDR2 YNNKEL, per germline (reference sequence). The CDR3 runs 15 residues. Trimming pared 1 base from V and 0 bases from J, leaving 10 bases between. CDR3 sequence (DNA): TGTGCCAGCAGCCAAGGCAGAGGCGGCTCCTACGAGCAGTACTTC. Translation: CASSQGRGGSYEQYF.

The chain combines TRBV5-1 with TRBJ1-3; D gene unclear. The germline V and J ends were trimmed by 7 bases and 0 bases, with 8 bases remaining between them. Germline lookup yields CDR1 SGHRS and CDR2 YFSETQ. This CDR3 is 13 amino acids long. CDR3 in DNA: TGCGCCAGCTCCACTTACTCTGGAAACACCATATATTTT. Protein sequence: CASSTYSGNTIYF.

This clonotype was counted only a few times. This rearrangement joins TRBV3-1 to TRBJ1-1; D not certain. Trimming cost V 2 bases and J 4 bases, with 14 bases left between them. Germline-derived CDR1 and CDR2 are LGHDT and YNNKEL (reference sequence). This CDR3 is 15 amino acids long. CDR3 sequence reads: CASSQFEAVGTEAFF. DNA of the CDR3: TGTGCCAGCAGCCAATTTGAGGCCGTAGGCACTGAAGCTTTCTTT. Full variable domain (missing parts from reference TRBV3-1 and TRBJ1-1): DTAVSQTPKYLVTQMGNDKSIKCEQNLGHDTMYWYKQDSKKFLKIMFSYNNKELIINETVPNRFSPKSPDKAHLNLHINSLELGDSAVYFCASSQFEAVGTEAFFGQGTRLTVV.

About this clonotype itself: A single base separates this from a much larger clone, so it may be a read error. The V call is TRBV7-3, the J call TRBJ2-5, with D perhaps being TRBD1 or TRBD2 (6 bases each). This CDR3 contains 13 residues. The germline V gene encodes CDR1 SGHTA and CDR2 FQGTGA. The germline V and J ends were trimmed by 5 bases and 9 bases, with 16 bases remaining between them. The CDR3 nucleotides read TGTGCCAGCAGCCCCGGGGCAGGGGAGGCCCAGTACTTC. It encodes CASSPGAGEAQYF.

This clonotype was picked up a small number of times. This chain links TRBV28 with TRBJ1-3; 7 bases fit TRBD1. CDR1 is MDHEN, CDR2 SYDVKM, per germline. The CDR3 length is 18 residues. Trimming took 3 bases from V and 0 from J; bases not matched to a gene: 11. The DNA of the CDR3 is TGTGCCAGCAGTTTCATTAACCCGACAGGGAGCTCTGGAAACACCATATATTTT. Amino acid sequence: CASSFINPTGSSGNTIYF. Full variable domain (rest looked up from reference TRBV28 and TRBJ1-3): DVKVTQSSRYLVKRTGEKVFLECVQDMDHENMFWYRQDPGLGLRLIYFSYDVKMKEKGDIPEGYSVSREKKERFSLILESASTNQTSMYLCASSFINPTGSSGNTIYFGEGSWLTVV.

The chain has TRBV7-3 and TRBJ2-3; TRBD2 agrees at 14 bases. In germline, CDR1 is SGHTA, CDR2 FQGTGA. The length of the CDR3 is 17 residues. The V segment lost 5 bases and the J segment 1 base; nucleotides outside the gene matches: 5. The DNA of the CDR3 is TGTGCCAGCAGCCCCCGGGGACTAGCGGGGGGCACAGATACGCAGTATTTT. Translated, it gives CASSPRGLAGGTDTQYF.

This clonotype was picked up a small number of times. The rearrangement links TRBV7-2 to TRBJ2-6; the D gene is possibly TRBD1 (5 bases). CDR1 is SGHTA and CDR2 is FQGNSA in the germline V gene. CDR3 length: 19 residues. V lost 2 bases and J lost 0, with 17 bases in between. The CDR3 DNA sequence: TGTGCCAGCAGCTTATATGGGCCAGGGTGGGGCTCTGGGGCCAACGTCCTGACTTTC. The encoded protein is CASSLYGPGWGSGANVLTF.

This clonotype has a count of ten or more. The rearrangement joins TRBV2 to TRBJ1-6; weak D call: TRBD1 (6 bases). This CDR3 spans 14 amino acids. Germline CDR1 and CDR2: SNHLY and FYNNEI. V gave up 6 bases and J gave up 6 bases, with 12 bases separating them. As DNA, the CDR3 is TGTGCCAGCAGATACAGGGAAATTAATTCACCCCTCCACTTT. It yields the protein CASRYREINSPLHF. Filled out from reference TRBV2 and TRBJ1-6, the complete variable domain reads EPEVTQTPSHQVTQMGQEVILRCVPISNHLYFYWYRQILGQKVEFLVSFYNNEISEKSEIFDDQFSVERPDGSNFTLKIRSTKLEDSAMYFCASRYREINSPLHFGNGTRLTVT.

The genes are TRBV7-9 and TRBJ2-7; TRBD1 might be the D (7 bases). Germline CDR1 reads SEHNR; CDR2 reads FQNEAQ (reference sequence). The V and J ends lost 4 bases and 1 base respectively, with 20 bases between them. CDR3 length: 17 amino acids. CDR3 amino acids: CASSSLGGGQESYEQYF. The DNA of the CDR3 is TGTGCCAGCAGCTCGCTGGGGGGTGGACAGGAATCCTACGAGCAGTACTTC.

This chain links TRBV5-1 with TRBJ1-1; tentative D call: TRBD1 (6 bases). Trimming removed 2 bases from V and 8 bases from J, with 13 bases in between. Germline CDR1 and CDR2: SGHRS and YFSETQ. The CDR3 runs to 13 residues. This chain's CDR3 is CASSFEQGGEAFF. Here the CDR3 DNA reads TGCGCCAGCAGCTTTGAACAGGGTGGAGAAGCTTTCTTT.

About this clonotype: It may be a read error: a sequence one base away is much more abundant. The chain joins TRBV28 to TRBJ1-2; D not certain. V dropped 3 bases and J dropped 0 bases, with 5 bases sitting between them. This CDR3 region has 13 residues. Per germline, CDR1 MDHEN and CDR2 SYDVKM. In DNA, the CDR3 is TGTGCCAGCAGTTTTTCCCCTAACTATGGCTACACCTTC. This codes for CASSFSPNYGYTF.

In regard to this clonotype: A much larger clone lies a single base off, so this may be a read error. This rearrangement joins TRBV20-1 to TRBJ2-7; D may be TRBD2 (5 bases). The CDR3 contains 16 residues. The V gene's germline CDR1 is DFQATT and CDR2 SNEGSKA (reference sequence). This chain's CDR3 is CSDRDERVIRRDEQYF. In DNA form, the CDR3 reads TGCAGTGATAGAGATGAAAGGGTGATTAGGCGGGACGAGCAGTACTTC.

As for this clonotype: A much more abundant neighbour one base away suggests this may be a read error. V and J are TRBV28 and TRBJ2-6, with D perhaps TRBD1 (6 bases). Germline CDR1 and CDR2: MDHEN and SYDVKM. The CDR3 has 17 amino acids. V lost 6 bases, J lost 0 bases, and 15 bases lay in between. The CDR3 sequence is CASRKHEGGSGANVLTF. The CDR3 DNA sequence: TGTGCCAGCAGGAAGCACGAAGGGGGCTCTGGGGCCAACGTCCTGACTTTC.

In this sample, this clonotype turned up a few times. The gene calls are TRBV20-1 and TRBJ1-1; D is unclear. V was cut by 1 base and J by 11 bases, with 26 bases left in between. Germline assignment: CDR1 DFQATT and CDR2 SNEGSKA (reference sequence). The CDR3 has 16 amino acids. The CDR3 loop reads CSARGGPQRTMNGAFF. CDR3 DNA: TGCAGTGCTAGAGGGGGTCCACAGCGAACGATGAACGGGGCTTTCTTT.

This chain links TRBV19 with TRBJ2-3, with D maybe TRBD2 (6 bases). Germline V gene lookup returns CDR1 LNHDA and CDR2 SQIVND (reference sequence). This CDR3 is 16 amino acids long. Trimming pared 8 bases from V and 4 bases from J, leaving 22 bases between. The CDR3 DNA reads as TGTGCCAGTCCCATATCACCCCTCTCGGGGGCAGATACGCAGTATTTT. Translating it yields CASPISPLSGADTQYF.

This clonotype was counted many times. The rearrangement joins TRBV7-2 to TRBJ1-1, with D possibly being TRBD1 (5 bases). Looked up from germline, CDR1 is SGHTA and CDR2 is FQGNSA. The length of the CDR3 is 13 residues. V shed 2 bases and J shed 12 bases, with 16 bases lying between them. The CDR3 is CASSLKWGGMPFF. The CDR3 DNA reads TGTGCCAGCAGCTTAAAATGGGGGGGGATGCCTTTCTTT. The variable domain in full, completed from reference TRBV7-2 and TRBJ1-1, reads GAGVSQSPSNKVTEKGKDVELRCDPISGHTALYWYRQSLGQGLEFLIYFQGNSAPDKSGLPSDRFSAERTGGSVSTLTIQRTQQEDSAVYLCASSLKWGGMPFFGQGTRLTVV.

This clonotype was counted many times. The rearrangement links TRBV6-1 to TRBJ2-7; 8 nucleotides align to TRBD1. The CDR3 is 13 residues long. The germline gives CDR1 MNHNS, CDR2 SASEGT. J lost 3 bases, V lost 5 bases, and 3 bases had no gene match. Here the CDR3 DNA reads TGTGCCAGCAGTAGGACAGGGCTCTACGAGCAGTACTTC. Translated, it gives CASSRTGLYEQYF.